Listed here are 19 T cell receptor beta chains from one sample, sequenced in a study of T-cell reconstitution after alpha-beta-depleted transplantation in children (dated by TCRdb to about 2016). Library generation was performed with PCR. The data were produced on an Illumina HiSeq 2500. Molecular barcoding was employed in the preparation of TCR libraries, with unique molecular identifiers being used to normalize TCRbeta repertoire quantification. Through fastp at Q25 and MiXCR, TCRdb rebuilt clones from the public reads, retaining in-frame beta chains. A single entry per CDR3 protein holds the most common genes and DNA from its merged rows. This sample comprises approximately 390,000 distinct CDR3 sequences, approximately 11% of them detected only once. The top ten clones comprise about 5% of the sample. Material: PBMCs from the stem cell graft donor, obtained from the stem cell graft. The source is a human donor who donated a stem cell graft to a child with acute myeloid leukemia.

This clonotype was seen a few times. The rearrangement links TRBV6-1 to TRBJ2-5; no clear D gene. The V end lost 4 bases, the J end lost 7 bases, and 16 bases lay between the germline ends. The germline CDR1 and CDR2 sequences are MNHNS and SASEGT. The CDR3 length is 14 residues. The CDR3 loop reads CASSADQRRGTQYF. CDR3 DNA sequence: TGTGCCAGCAGTGCGGACCAGCGCCGAGGGACCCAGTACTTC.

This chain uses TRBV7-9 with TRBJ2-1; 9 nucleotides match TRBD2. Per the germline V gene, CDR1 is SEHNR and CDR2 is FQNEAQ (reference sequence). The CDR3 is 15 amino acids. The trim removed 0 bases at V and 8 bases at J, leaving 5 bases unmatched. Written as DNA, the CDR3 is TGTGCCAGCAGCTTAGCTAGCGGGAGTATCTATGAGCAGTTCTTC. This codes for CASSLASGSIYEQFF.

The chain is built from TRBV4-1 and TRBJ2-7; possibly TRBD2 for D (6 bases). Trimming cost V 3 bases and J 5 bases, with 17 bases left between them. The CDR3 extends over 15 amino acids. CDR1 MGHRA and CDR2 YSYEKL come from the germline V gene. The CDR3 loop reads CASSQDGGFLDEQYF. CDR3 nucleotide sequence: TGCGCCAGCAGCCAGGATGGGGGGTTTCTTGACGAGCAGTACTTC.

This clonotype was picked up many times. The CDR3 spells CSLKPLQAGNIQYF. The CDR3 DNA follows: TGCAGTCTAAAGCCCCTCCAGGCAGGAAACATTCAGTACTTC. The chain is built from TRBV20-1 and TRBJ2-4; D is ambiguous. Trimming shortened V by 8 bases and J by 6 bases, and 20 bases separated the two germline ends. The CDR3 is 14 amino acids. CDR1 and CDR2 from the germline V gene are DFQATT and SNEGSKA (reference sequence).

This clonotype has ten or more counts. The chain employs TRBV5-1 and TRBJ1-1, with 8 bases fitting TRBD1. With V trimmed by 4 bases and J by 7 bases, 6 bases remained unmatched. The CDR3 consists of 13 residues. Germline V lookup: CDR1 SGHRS, CDR2 YFSETQ. This CDR3 is CASSAGQGGEAFF. CDR3 nucleotide sequence: TGCGCCAGCAGCGCCGGACAGGGAGGTGAAGCTTTCTTT. The entire variable domain, with the rest obtained from reference TRBV5-1 and TRBJ1-1, is as follows: KAGVTQTPRYLIKTRGQQVTLSCSPISGHRSVSWYQQTPGQGLQFLFEYFSETQRNKGNFPGRFSGRQFSNSRSEMNVSTLELGDSALYLCASSAGQGGEAFFGQGTRLTVV.

This clonotype was seen a handful of times. This sequence joins TRBV4-1 and TRBJ2-3; maybe TRBD2 (6 bases). V lost 5 bases to trimming and J lost 5 bases, with 23 bases between them. The CDR3 covers 17 residues. In germline, CDR1 is MGHRA, CDR2 YSYEKL. The CDR3 region is CASSTHPRDRSIDTQYF. CDR3 DNA sequence: TGCGCCAGCAGCACCCATCCGCGGGACCGTTCTATAGATACGCAGTATTTT.

The sample holds a few counts of this clonotype. The chain is built from TRBV18 and TRBJ2-5; D gene unclear. From germline, CDR1 is KGHSH and CDR2 LQKENI. CDR3 size: 14 residues. Trimming removed 0 bases at V and 3 bases at J, with 8 bases between. The CDR3 DNA reads as TGTGCCAGCTCACCACCGTCGTTAGAAGAGACCCAGTACTTC. Translated, it gives CASSPPSLEETQYF.

In regard to this clonotype: The junction does not match germline at one end; this may be a read error. The chain has TRBV13 and TRBJ1-6, with TRBD1 matching 10 bases. CDR1 is PRHDT, CDR2 FYEKMQ, per germline (reference sequence). The CDR3 is 16 amino acids. CDR3 in amino acids: CASRLESGQGNSPLHF. CDR3 nucleotides: TGTGCCAGCAGGTTAGAGTCGGGACAGGGGAATTCACCCCTCCACTTT.

This clonotype was observed a few times. V gene TRBV12-3 or TRBV12-4 combines with J gene TRBJ2-3; D possibly corresponds to TRBD1 (5 bases). This CDR3 spans 15 amino acids. V shed 6 bases and J shed 0 bases, with 13 bases lying between them. The CDR3 sequence: CASSVDSTSTDTQYF. The CDR3 bases are TGTGCCAGCAGCGTAGACAGCACTAGCACAGATACGCAGTATTTT.

The chain carries TRBV25-1 and TRBJ2-3, with TRBD1 identical over 7 bases. Per the germline V gene, CDR1 is MGHDK and CDR2 is SYGVNS. The CDR3 covers 15 residues. Trimming cost V 3 bases and J 1 base; bases outside gene matches: 4. The CDR3 DNA is TGTGCCAGCAGTGACGAGGGGACAGGCACAGATACGCAGTATTTT. Its translation: CASSDEGTGTDTQYF.

The V and J genes are TRBV27 and TRBJ1-2; D gene uncertain. Germline CDR1 and CDR2: MNHEY and SMNVEV (reference sequence). V lost 3 bases and J 8 bases, leaving 13 bases between the germline ends. This CDR3 spans 13 amino acids. The DNA for the CDR3 is TGTGCCAGCAGTTTCCGGGGAGGAGGGGGCTACACCTTC. Its translation is CASSFRGGGGYTF.

This clonotype was detected only a few times. The chain has TRBV10-3 and TRBJ2-5; D is unresolved. The V and J ends lost 11 bases and 10 bases respectively, with 17 bases between them. CDR3 length: 11 residues. Looked up from germline, CDR1 is ENHRY and CDR2 is SYGVKD. CDR3 bases: TGTGCCCTAAGGGCCCCCCGTGTCCAGTACTTC. This gives the protein CALRAPRVQYF.

This clonotype turned up a few times. This chain links TRBV7-9 with TRBJ2-7, with D perhaps TRBD1 (5 bases). Germline V lookup: CDR1 SEHNR, CDR2 FQNEAQ (reference sequence). Trimming took 6 bases from V and 6 from J, leaving 12 bases between them. The CDR3 extends over 12 amino acids. CDR3 sequence (DNA): TGTGCCAGCAGGGCAGGGTCTGGCGAGCAGTACGTC. This encodes CASRAGSGEQYV.

This clonotype was observed a few times. The V call is TRBV2, the J call TRBJ2-5; D is undetermined. V lost 6 bases and J 2 bases, leaving 7 bases between the germline ends. The CDR3 spans 12 residues. In germline, CDR1 is SNHLY, CDR2 FYNNEI. For the CDR3, the DNA is TGTGCCAGCAGGGGGTTTCAAGAGACCCAGTACTTC. Amino acid sequence: CASRGFQETQYF.

The chain has TRBV28 and TRBJ2-1, with D unclear. The CDR3 consists of 14 residues. Germline V CDR1 and CDR2: MDHEN, SYDVKM. Trimming left V 4 bases short and J 10 bases short, with 17 bases between. CDR3 region: CASSSSPRAREQFF. CDR3 bases: TGTGCCAGCAGTTCGTCCCCCCGGGCCCGGGAGCAGTTCTTC. Together with reference TRBV28 and TRBJ2-1, the CDR3 gives the full variable domain: DVKVTQSSRYLVKRTGEKVFLECVQDMDHENMFWYRQDPGLGLRLIYFSYDVKMKEKGDIPEGYSVSREKKERFSLILESASTNQTSMYLCASSSSPRAREQFFGPGTRLTVL.

This clonotype was counted only a few times. This chain links TRBV5-1 with TRBJ2-7; 8 bases map to TRBD1. Germline values: CDR1 SGHRS, CDR2 YFSETQ. The CDR3 runs 14 residues. After removal of 6 bases from V and 10 bases from J, the junction contained 15 bases not matched to a gene. In DNA form, the CDR3 reads TGCGCCAGCACCCTCCGGACAGGGAGCGTGGAACAGTACTTC. It specifies CASTLRTGSVEQYF.

The genes are TRBV7-9 and TRBJ1-1; no clear D gene. The CDR3 extends over 13 amino acids. V shed 5 bases and J shed 6 bases, with 13 bases lying between them. Germline V gene sequence: CDR1 SEHNR, CDR2 FQNEAQ (reference sequence). The CDR3 coding sequence is TGTGCCAGCAGCCCCCCCGGGGTCCCTGAAGCTTTCTTT. The encoded protein is CASSPPGVPEAFF.

V is TRBV6-1 and J is TRBJ1-5; 7 bases agree with TRBD1. The CDR3 contains 15 residues. J was trimmed by 7 bases and V by 1 base; bases with no gene match: 7. From germline, CDR1 is MNHNS and CDR2 SASEGT. CDR3 coding DNA: TGTGCCAGCAGTGAAGTGGCAGAGGGGGCCCAGCCCCAGCATTTT. Amino acids: CASSEVAEGAQPQHF.

This clonotype was seen repeatedly, ten times or more. This chain's CDR3 is CASSSAEGARETQYF. CDR3 nucleotide sequence: TGTGCCAGCTCATCGGCCGAGGGGGCGCGGGAGACCCAGTACTTC. This sequence joins TRBV18 and TRBJ2-5, with 7 bases matching TRBD1. This CDR3 has 15 residues. Per germline, CDR1 KGHSH and CDR2 LQKENI. J gave up 5 bases and V 5 bases, and 11 bases lay outside the gene matches.